The 2 T cell receptor beta chains below were found in one sample sequenced in a study of cytomegalovirus exposure and HLA in healthy donors. The table came from immunoSEQ multiplex PCR; TCRdb's copy has only in-frame clones and leaves some out. The sample records about 250,000 clones, about 90% being singletons. The material sequenced was PBMCs. These receptors originate from a man aged 18-30 years in good health and CMV-seropositive.

CDR3 amino acids: CASSYSSATEAFF. Here the CDR3 DNA reads TGTGCCAGCAGTTACTCGTCAGCCACTGAAGCTTTCTTT. The rearrangement joins TRBV6-5 to TRBJ1-1; D gene uncertain. Germline lookup yields CDR1 MNHEY and CDR2 SVGAGI. This CDR3 region has 13 residues. The V end lost 0 bases, the J end lost 4 bases, and 6 bases lay between the germline ends.

The gene calls are TRBV11-2 and TRBJ1-1, with D possibly matching TRBD1 (5 bases). CDR3 length: 16 residues. V was trimmed by 1 base and J by 5 bases, leaving 17 bases between them. Germline CDR1 and CDR2: SGHAT and FQNNGV. CDR3 DNA: TGTGCCAGCAGCTTAGTCGGCCGAACCAAGGGGACTGAAGCTTTCTTT. This translates into CASSLVGRTKGTEAFF. Looking up the rest from reference TRBV11-2 and TRBJ1-1 gives the full variable domain: EAGVAQSPRYKIIEKRQSVAFWCNPISGHATLYWYQQILGQGPKLLIQFQNNGVVDDSQLPKDRFSAERLKGVDSTLKIQPAKLEDSAVYLCASSLVGRTKGTEAFFGQGTRLTVV.